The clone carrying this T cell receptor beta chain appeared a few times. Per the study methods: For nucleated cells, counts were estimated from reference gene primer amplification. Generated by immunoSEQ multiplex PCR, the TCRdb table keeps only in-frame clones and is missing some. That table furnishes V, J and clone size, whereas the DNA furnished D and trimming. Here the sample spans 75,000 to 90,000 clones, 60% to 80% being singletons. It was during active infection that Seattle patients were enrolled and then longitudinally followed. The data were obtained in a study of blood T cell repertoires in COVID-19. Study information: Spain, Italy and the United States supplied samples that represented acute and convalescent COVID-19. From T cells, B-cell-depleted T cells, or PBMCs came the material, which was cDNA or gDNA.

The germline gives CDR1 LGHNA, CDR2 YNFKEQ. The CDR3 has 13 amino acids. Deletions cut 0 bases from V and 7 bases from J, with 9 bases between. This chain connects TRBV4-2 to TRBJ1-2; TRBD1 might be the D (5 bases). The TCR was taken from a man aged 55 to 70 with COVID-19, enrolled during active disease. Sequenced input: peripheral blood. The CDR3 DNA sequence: TGTGCCAGCAGCCAAGAGGGCAGGGCTGGCTACACCTTC. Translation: CASSQEGRAGYTF.